This T cell receptor (beta chain) was captured in a study of CD4 T cells in relation to SARS-CoV-2 and coronaviruses. Unexposed donor CD4+ T cells date from about 2011-2018, before the COVID-19 pandemic. CD4+ T cells were isolated from the cells after roughly 11 days of culture. Between the trimmed V and J ends, which lost 6 bases and 0 bases, there was a span of 12 bases. The germline gives CDR1 LGHDT, CDR2 YNNKEL (reference sequence). The CDR3 totals 15 residues. Generated by immunoSEQ multiplex PCR, the TCRdb table keeps only in-frame clones and is missing some. The sample carries more than 15,000 clones, around 80% recorded once. Note on this clone: What it binds is unknown.

This sequence joins TRBV3-1 (or the pseudogene TRBV3-2) and TRBJ1-5; no clear D. This clonotype originated in a human donor in good health. Sequencing used CD4+ T cells from PBMCs, cultured in vitro. The CDR3 loop reads CASSGRGISNQPQHF. The CDR3 DNA reads TGTGCCAGCAGTGGACGGGGAATTAGCAATCAGCCCCAGCATTTT.